This TCR beta chain was identified in a study of blood T cells in healthy people across ages. V lost 6 bases, J lost 4 bases, and 11 bases stayed unmatched. The CDR3 runs to 14 residues. Germline assignment: CDR1 SQVTM and CDR2 ANQGSEA. This clonotype was observed a handful of times. Its antigen remains unknown. Combining a sample-barcoded 5' primer with a J-beta primer mix, a second PCR ran for 7 to 11 cycles. From each sample, at least 2.5 million paired-end reads containing CDR3 were obtained. TCRdb ran MiXCR on the 5' RACE reads and lists one entry per CDR3 protein. The table records approximately 400,000 distinct CDR3 sequences, about 49% of them present only once. Overall study findings and caveats: Both naive CD4+ cell counts and diversity were greater in long-lived donors than in aged donors. TCR beta diversity, measured per million T cells, fell in a roughly linear way with age. A conclusive naive versus antigen-experienced comparison was prevented by the unsorted PBMCs.

The material sequenced was blood. J is TRBJ2-7 and V is TRBV29-1; 8 bases are a match to TRBD1. The TCR was taken from a man aged 55-75 years in good health. The CDR3 region has the DNA TGCAGCGTGTGGACAGGGAGAGGGGTATACGAGCAGTACTTC. It codes for CSVWTGRGVYEQYF.